The entry below describes one T cell receptor (beta chain). The entry originates in a study of blood T cell repertoires in COVID-19. Study at large: T cells, B-cell-depleted T cells, or PBMCs provided the cDNA or gDNA that served as material.

The table came from immunoSEQ multiplex PCR; TCRdb's copy has only in-frame clones and leaves some out. This sample has about 150,000 clones, with approximately 90% found just once. The sequenced sample was peripheral blood. This receptor was obtained from a man aged 50 to 59 who had recovered from COVID-19.

CDR3 sequence (DNA): TGTGCCAGCAGCCCCCGATCCCGGGGATATAGCAATCAGCCCCAGCATTTT. This encodes CASSPRSRGYSNQPQHF. The chain employs TRBV7-6 and TRBJ1-5; D ambiguous. Looked up from germline, CDR1 is SGHVS and CDR2 is FNYEAQ. CDR3 length: 17 amino acids. The V and J ends lost 5 bases and 0 bases respectively, with 17 bases between them.